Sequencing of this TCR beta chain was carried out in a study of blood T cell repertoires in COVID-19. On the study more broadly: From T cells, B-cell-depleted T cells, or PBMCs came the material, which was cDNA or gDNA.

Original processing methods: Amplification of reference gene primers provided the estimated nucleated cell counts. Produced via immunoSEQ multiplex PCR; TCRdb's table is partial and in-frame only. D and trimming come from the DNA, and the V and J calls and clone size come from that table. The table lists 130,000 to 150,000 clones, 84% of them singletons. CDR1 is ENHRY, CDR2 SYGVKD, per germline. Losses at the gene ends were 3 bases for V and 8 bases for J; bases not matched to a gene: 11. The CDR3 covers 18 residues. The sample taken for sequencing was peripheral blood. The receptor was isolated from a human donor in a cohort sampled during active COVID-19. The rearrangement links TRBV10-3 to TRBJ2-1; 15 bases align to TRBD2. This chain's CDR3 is CAISDRTSGGELQDEQFF. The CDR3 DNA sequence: TGTGCCATCAGTGATCGGACTAGCGGGGGGGAATTACAAGATGAGCAGTTCTTC.